This T cell receptor beta chain was recovered during a study of breast tumors, draining lymph nodes, adjacent tissues. Whole-study findings and limits: Tumor repertoires ranked between lymph nodes and nontumor tissue in diversity, with V and J gene preferences.

The CDR3 has 16 residues. Germline loops: CDR1 SGHDN, CDR2 FVKESK. TCRdb reanalysed the multiplex PCR reads using MiXCR and keeps one entry per CDR3 protein. Of a few hundred thousand distinct CDR3 sequences listed, around 35% are singletons. Concerning this clonotype: Antigen unknown. One end of the junction varies from germline; a read error may be responsible.

Axillary draining lymph nodes of breast cancer patients supplied the node samples. J is TRBJ2-5 and V is TRBV14, with 7 bases lining up with TRBD2. Sequences were obtained from axillary lymph node tissue. The TCR sequence derives from a female donor with breast cancer. Some clones in this sample may be carry-over from other donors' samples. CDR3 protein: CASSQPILAIQETQYF. In DNA, the CDR3 is TGCGCCAGCAGCCAGCCCATACTAGCGATCCAAGAGACCCAGTACTTC.